The T cell receptor (beta chain) under discussion was sequenced for a study of cytomegalovirus exposure and HLA in healthy donors. In the PCR, 60 Vbeta and 13 Jbeta primers were used. Profiling relied on immunoSEQ multiplex PCR, and the TCRdb table lists in-frame clones only, not all of them. The sample table includes approximately 77,000 clones. Study results and limitations: Cytomegalovirus-associated status was assigned to some 180 TCR beta chains. Later analysis found that TCR beta chains associated with HLA were more clonally expanded than other, equally common chains.

As regards this clone: Antigen unknown.

This CDR3 contains 15 residues. The germline gives CDR1 LNHNV, CDR2 YYDKDF (reference sequence). V was shortened by 6 bases and J by 3 bases, with 15 bases between the two germline ends. The receptor comes from a man aged 25 to 40 in good health and CMV-seronegative. The sequenced material came from PBMCs. V gene TRBV15 combines with J gene TRBJ2-4, with D maybe TRBD1 (8 bases). CDR3 residues: CATRPGGGGKNIQYF. In DNA form, the CDR3 reads TGTGCCACCAGACCAGGGGGCGGGGGCAAAAACATTCAGTACTTC. The full variable domain, its missing parts supplied by reference TRBV15 and TRBJ2-4, is DAMVIQNPRYQVTQFGKPVTLSCSQTLNHNVMYWYQQKSSQAPKLLFHYYDKDFNNEADTPDNFQSRRPNTSFCFLDIRSPGLGDTAMYLCATRPGGGGKNIQYFGAGTRLSVL.